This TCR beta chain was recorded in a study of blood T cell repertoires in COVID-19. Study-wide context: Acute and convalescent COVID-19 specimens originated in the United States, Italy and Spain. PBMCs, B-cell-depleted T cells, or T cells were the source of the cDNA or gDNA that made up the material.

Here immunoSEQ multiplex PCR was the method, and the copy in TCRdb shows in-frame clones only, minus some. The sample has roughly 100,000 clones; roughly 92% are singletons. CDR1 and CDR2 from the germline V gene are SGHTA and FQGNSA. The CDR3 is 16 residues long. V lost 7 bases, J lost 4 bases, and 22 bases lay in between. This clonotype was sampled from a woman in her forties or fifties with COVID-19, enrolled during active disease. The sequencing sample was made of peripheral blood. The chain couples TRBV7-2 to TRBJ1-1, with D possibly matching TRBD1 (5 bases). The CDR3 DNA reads TGTGCCAGCAACCTACCTAAGGGGTATCGGTCCACTGAAGCTTTCTTT. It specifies CASNLPKGYRSTEAFF. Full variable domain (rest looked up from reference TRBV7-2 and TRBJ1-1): GAGVSQSPSNKVTEKGKDVELRCDPISGHTALYWYRQSLGQGLEFLIYFQGNSAPDKSGLPSDRFSAERTGGSVSTLTIQRTQQEDSAVYLCASNLPKGYRSTEAFFGQGTRLTVV.